These T cell receptor beta chains were read from a single sample in a study of CD8 T cells in ankylosing spondylitis. TCRdb redid the calling of the 5' RACE reads with MiXCR, one entry per CDR3 protein. The profile shows almost 400,000 distinct CDR3 sequences, under 25% of them singletons. Sequenced input: blood, either unsorted or a sorted T cell fraction (not recorded which). The receptors derive from a male donor with ankylosing spondylitis. The CDR3 runs from the conserved cysteine through the conserved F or W. A D gene is named only where the DNA matches it firmly. A row's size may be missing; if present it is once, few, many or a size class.

D	J	V	size	CDR3	DNA
TRBD2	TRBJ2-7	TRBV29-1	NA	CSVKRGATYEQYF	TGCAGCGTTAAGCGGGGGGCTACCTACGAGCAGTACTTC
TRBD2	TRBJ2-7	TRBV6-1	NA	CASTLAGDRDEQYF	TGTGCCAGCACCCTAGCGGGAGATCGCGACGAGCAGTACTTC
NA	TRBJ2-4	TRBV6-1	NA	CASSPPYRLGAKNIQYF	TGTGCCAGCAGTCCTCCTTATCGCCTAGGAGCCAAAAACATTCAGTACTTC
TRBD1	TRBJ2-1	TRBV19	few	CASSPRTGNEQFF	TGTGCCAGTAGTCCCCGGACAGGGAATGAGCAGTTCTTC
TRBD1	TRBJ2-2	TRBV18	NA	CASSPLRTGSAGELFF	TGTGCCAGCTCACCTCTTCGGACAGGGAGTGCCGGGGAGCTGTTTTTT
NA	TRBJ2-2	TRBV5-1	NA	CASSLVQAFTGELFF	TGCGCCAGCAGCTTGGTTCAGGCCTTCACCGGGGAGCTGTTTTTT
NA	TRBJ1-1	TRBV20-1	few	CSAHSPGGGLEAFF	TGCAGTGCTCATTCGCCGGGGGGGGGACTTGAAGCTTTCTTT
NA	TRBJ2-3	TRBV7-7	few	CASSVGITDTQYF	TGTGCTAGCAGTGTCGGGATCACAGATACGCAGTATTTT
NA	TRBJ2-1	TRBV5-1	NA	CASTAYRGYNEQFF	TGCGCCAGCACCGCCTATAGGGGCTACAATGAGCAGTTCTTC
NA	TRBJ2-5	TRBV4-3	few	CASSQEWRAETQYF	TGCGCCAGCAGCCAAGAATGGAGGGCGGAGACCCAGTACTTC
NA	TRBJ2-5	TRBV20-1	few	CSARSTTPETQYF	TGCAGTGCTAGATCGACTACCCCAGAGACCCAGTACTTC
TRBD2	TRBJ2-7	TRBV10-3	once	CAISETLAGDPYEQYF	TGTGCCATCAGTGAGACACTAGCGGGGGATCCCTACGAGCAGTACTTC
TRBD1	TRBJ1-6	TRBV7-9	NA	CASSSGGARSPLHF	TGTGCCAGCAGCTCAGGGGGCGCGCGGTCACCCCTCCACTTT
NA	TRBJ1-6	TRBV6-5	NA	CASSSGPLGSPLHF	TGTGCCAGCAGTTCTGGACCCCTGGGCTCACCCCTCCACTTT
NA	TRBJ2-1	TRBV7-9	few	CASSLAGSDNEQFF	TGTGCCAGCAGCTTAGCGGGTTCAGACAATGAGCAGTTCTTC
NA	TRBJ2-1	TRBV6-5	few	CASSYLLGAYNEQFF	TGTGCCAGCAGTTACTTACTAGGGGCCTACAATGAGCAGTTCTTC
NA	TRBJ1-1	TRBV14	many	CASSQGGRTEAFF	TGTGCCAGCAGCCAAGGAGGCCGAACTGAAGCTTTCTTT
NA	TRBJ2-1	TRBV20-1	NA	CSARARFRGALSSYNEQFF	TGCAGTGCTAGAGCCCGCTTTAGGGGCGCCCTGAGCTCCTACAATGAGCAGTTCTTC
NA	TRBJ1-1	TRBV7-2	few	CASSLVVGVNTEAFF	TGTGCCAGCAGCTTAGTCGTGGGGGTGAACACTGAAGCTTTCTTT